What follows are 16 T cell receptor beta chains derived from one specimen sequenced in a study of T cell repertoires in cytomegalovirus infection. TCRdb passed the reads through MiXCR, listing each CDR3 protein once. Of hundreds of thousands of distinct CDR3 sequences listed, 20% to 25% are singletons. The material sequenced was CD8+ T cells from PBMCs. The receptors derive from a human donor in good health (CMV status not recorded). Some clones in this sample may be carry-over from other donors' samples.

This clonotype has at least ten counts. This sequence joins TRBV6-6 and TRBJ1-2; 7 bases align to TRBD1. From germline, CDR1 is MNHNY and CDR2 SVGAGI (reference sequence). V was clipped by 5 bases and J by 7 bases; unmatched bases: 10. This CDR3 region has 14 residues. The CDR3 bases are TGTGCCAGCAGTCGACAGGGAGGGGAAAGTGGCTACACCTTC. Amino acids: CASSRQGGESGYTF.

The chain carries TRBV11-2 and TRBJ2-3; 8 nucleotides agree with TRBD2. V trimming: 1 base; J trimming: 1 base; junction bases outside the gene matches: 10. CDR1 SGHAT and CDR2 FQNNGV come from the germline V gene. There are 18 residues in the CDR3. The DNA for the CDR3 is TGTGCCAGCAGCTTAGTTGCGGGGGGCCTGGGGGGCACAGATACGCAGTATTTT. It specifies CASSLVAGGLGGTDTQYF. Full variable domain (outside the CDR3, taken from reference TRBV11-2 and TRBJ2-3): EAGVAQSPRYKIIEKRQSVAFWCNPISGHATLYWYQQILGQGPKLLIQFQNNGVVDDSQLPKDRFSAERLKGVDSTLKIQPAKLEDSAVYLCASSLVAGGLGGTDTQYFGPGTRLTVL.

Many counts were recorded for this clonotype. V is TRBV7-2 and J is TRBJ2-5; D remains unclear. The CDR3 length is 14 residues. In germline, CDR1 is SGHTA, CDR2 FQGNSA. The V gene lost 2 bases and the J gene lost 1 base, with 8 bases spanning the gap. The CDR3 loop reads CASSLWAPQETQYF. The CDR3 DNA sequence: TGTGCCAGCAGCTTATGGGCACCCCAAGAGACCCAGTACTTC.

This clonotype was picked up many times. This chain uses TRBV27 with TRBJ2-7; D gene ambiguous. V was shortened by 3 bases and J by 4 bases, with 22 bases between the two germline ends. This CDR3 has 17 residues. CDR1 and CDR2 (germline): MNHEY, SMNVEV (reference sequence). The CDR3 sequence is CASSFSGPKDPFYEQYV. The CDR3 region has the DNA TGTGCCAGCAGTTTTTCTGGGCCAAAGGACCCGTTTTACGAGCAGTACGTC.

J is TRBJ1-6 and V is TRBV6-2 or TRBV6-3, with D hard to call. The germline gives CDR1 MNHEY, CDR2 SVGEGT. Between the trimmed V and J ends, which lost 6 bases and 2 bases, there was a span of 11 bases. This CDR3 is built from 15 residues. This chain's CDR3 is CASSSWAAYNSPLHF. As DNA, the CDR3 is TGTGCCAGCAGCTCCTGGGCGGCCTATAATTCACCCCTCCACTTT.

The chain links TRBV19 to TRBJ1-1; a weak D match, TRBD1 (6 bases). Trimming shortened V by 3 bases and J by 1 base, and 9 bases separated the two germline ends. Germline CDR1 and CDR2: LNHDA and SQIVND (reference sequence). The CDR3 contains 14 residues. CDR3 sequence reads: CASSILQGNTEAFF. In nucleotides, the CDR3 is TGTGCCAGTAGTATCCTACAGGGGAACACTGAAGCTTTCTTT.

The sample holds a few counts of this clonotype. The V gene is TRBV20-1, the J gene TRBJ1-2; 10 bases match TRBD1. The CDR3 is 13 residues long. Trimming cost V 3 bases and J 6 bases; bases outside gene matches: 4. CDR1 is DFQATT and CDR2 is SNEGSKA in the germline V gene (reference sequence). The CDR3 region has the DNA TGCAGTGCTAGGGGGACAGGGGCGGATGGCTACACCTTC. Translated: CSARGTGADGYTF.

The chain combines TRBV11-3 with TRBJ2-1; a weak D match, TRBD2 (7 bases). Per germline, CDR1 SGHNT and CDR2 YENEEA. Trimming took 1 base from V and 9 from J, leaving 25 bases between them. The CDR3 is 18 residues long. CDR3: CASSLGGARRGGGGEQFF. CDR3 DNA sequence: TGTGCCAGCAGCTTAGGAGGGGCCCGAAGGGGGGGCGGTGGTGAGCAGTTCTTC. The whole variable domain, filled in from reference TRBV11-3 and TRBJ2-1, reads EAGVVQSPRYKIIEKKQPVAFWCNPISGHNTLYWYLQNLGQGPELLIRYENEEAVDDSQLPKDRFSAERLKGVDSTLKIQPAELGDSAVYLCASSLGGARRGGGGEQFFGPGTRLTVL.

This clonotype was detected a few times. The chain carries TRBV5-1 and TRBJ2-5; D uncertain. CDR3 length equals 13 residues. Germline CDR1 is SGHRS and CDR2 is YFSETQ. V dropped 2 bases and J dropped 2 bases, with 7 bases sitting between them. This CDR3 reads CASSFGNQETQYF. DNA for the CDR3: TGCGCCAGCAGCTTTGGGAATCAAGAGACCCAGTACTTC.

This clonotype has a handful of counts. This sequence joins TRBV20-1 and TRBJ1-5; D call uncertain. This CDR3 spans 14 amino acids. The V gene's germline CDR1 is DFQATT and CDR2 SNEGSKA (reference sequence). Trimming shortened V by 3 bases and J by 0 bases, and 9 bases separated the two germline ends. Here the CDR3 DNA reads TGCAGTGCTAGGGAAGGGTATAGCAATCAGCCCCAGCATTTT. Translation gives CSAREGYSNQPQHF.

The CDR3 nucleotides are TGCAGTGCTGGCCTAAAGGGTGAGCAGTTCTTC. Translation: CSAGLKGEQFF. The chain joins TRBV20-1 to TRBJ2-1, with unresolved D. Germline CDR1 reads DFQATT; CDR2 reads SNEGSKA (reference sequence). There are 11 residues in the CDR3. Trimming took off 5 bases at V and 9 bases at J, with 11 bases between the two ends.

This clonotype appeared a few times. The CDR3 DNA follows: TGCGCCAGCAGTGAGGGCCCACTCTTCTATGGCTACACCTTC. Encoded protein: CASSEGPLFYGYTF. This sequence joins TRBV10-2 and TRBJ1-2; D unclear. Germline V CDR1 and CDR2: WSHSY, SAAADI. The CDR3 spans 14 residues. The ends were cut back, 2 bases at V and 4 bases at J, with 11 bases in the middle.

This clonotype was seen only a few times. The chain employs TRBV7-6 and TRBJ2-3; possibly TRBD1 or TRBD2 for D (6 bases each). Germline V lookup: CDR1 SGHVS, CDR2 FNYEAQ. Trimming removed 1 base from V and 4 bases from J, with 15 bases in between. The CDR3 is 16 residues long. In nucleotides, the CDR3 is TGTGCCAGCAGCTTAGGCCCCCCCGGGGGCTCAGATACGCAGTATTTT. Its protein product is CASSLGPPGGSDTQYF.

The CDR3 coding sequence is TGTGCCAGCAGCCCCGGACACGACAATCAGCCCCAGCATTTT. Encoded protein: CASSPGHDNQPQHF. The rearrangement joins TRBV6-6 to TRBJ1-5, with D maybe TRBD1 (5 bases). The germline V gene encodes CDR1 MNHNY and CDR2 SVGAGI (reference sequence). The V gene lost 6 bases and the J gene lost 3 bases, with 12 bases spanning the gap. The CDR3 totals 14 residues.

J is TRBJ1-1 and V is TRBV20-1; D unresolved. V was trimmed by 1 base and J by 5 bases, leaving 14 bases between them. Germline assignment: CDR1 DFQATT and CDR2 SNEGSKA (reference sequence). The CDR3 covers 14 residues. CDR3 sequence (DNA): TGCAGTGCTAGAGGGGTAGGAGGATGGACTGAAGCTTTCTTT. Amino acids: CSARGVGGWTEAFF.

This clonotype came up a few times. The gene calls are TRBV29-1 and TRBJ1-2, with a tentative D call TRBD1 (5 bases). Trimming pared 3 bases from V and 4 bases from J, leaving 12 bases between. CDR3 size: 13 residues. From germline, CDR1 is SQVTM and CDR2 ANQGSEA. The CDR3 nucleotides read TGCAGCGTTGATCAGGGAATCCCCTATGGCTACACCTTC. Its translation: CSVDQGIPYGYTF.